A single count supports the clone carrying this T cell receptor beta chain. Its specificity is unknown. The sample originates from a study of T cell responses to AZD1222 COVID-19 vaccine. Study-wide results and limits: Increases in Spike-specific TCR breadth and depth were seen after two AZD1222 doses. Among spike-specific TCRs, nearly half reportedly target unmutated variant regions.

Assay used: immunoSEQ multiplex PCR; TCRdb lists only in-frame clones, some missing. This sample has about 180,000 clones, with roughly 88% found just once. The sequence was collected from an adult in good health. Sample: peripheral blood, taken on day 0 of AZD1222 vaccination.

In nucleotides, the CDR3 is TGTGCCAGCAGCGATGAGGTGGTCTGGTTGGAAGCTTTCTTT. It specifies CASSDEVVWLEAFF. This chain uses TRBV11-2 with TRBJ1-1; no firm D call. CDR3 length equals 14 residues. Trimming stripped 5 bases from V and 8 bases from J, with 18 bases between. Germline values: CDR1 SGHAT, CDR2 FQNNGV.